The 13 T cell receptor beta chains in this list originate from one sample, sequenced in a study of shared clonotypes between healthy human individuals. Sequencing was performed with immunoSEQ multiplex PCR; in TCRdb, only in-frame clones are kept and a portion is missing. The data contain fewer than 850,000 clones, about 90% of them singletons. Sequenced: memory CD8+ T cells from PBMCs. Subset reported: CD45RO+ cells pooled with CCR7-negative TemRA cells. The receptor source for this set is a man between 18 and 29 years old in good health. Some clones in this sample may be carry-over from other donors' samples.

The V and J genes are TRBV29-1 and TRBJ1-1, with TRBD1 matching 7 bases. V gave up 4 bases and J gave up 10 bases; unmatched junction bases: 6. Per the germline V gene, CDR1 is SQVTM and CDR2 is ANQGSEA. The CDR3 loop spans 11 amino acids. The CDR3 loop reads CSVAQGVRAFF. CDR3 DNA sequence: TGCAGCGTTGCTCAGGGGGTAAGAGCTTTCTTT.

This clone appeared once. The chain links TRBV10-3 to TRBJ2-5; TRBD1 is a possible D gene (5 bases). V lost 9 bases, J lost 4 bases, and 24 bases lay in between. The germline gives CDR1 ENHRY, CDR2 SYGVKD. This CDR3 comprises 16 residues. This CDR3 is CAIGKSSGQGGETQYF. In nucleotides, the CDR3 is TGTGCCATAGGGAAGAGCTCTGGGCAGGGCGGAGAGACCCAGTACTTC.

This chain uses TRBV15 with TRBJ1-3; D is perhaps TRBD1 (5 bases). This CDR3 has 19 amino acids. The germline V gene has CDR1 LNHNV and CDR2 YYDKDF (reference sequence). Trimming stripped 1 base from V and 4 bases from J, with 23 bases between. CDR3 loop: CATSRGEGILDRKGNTIYF. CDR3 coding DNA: TGTGCCACCAGCAGAGGTGAGGGGATCCTAGATCGTAAAGGAAACACCATATATTTT.

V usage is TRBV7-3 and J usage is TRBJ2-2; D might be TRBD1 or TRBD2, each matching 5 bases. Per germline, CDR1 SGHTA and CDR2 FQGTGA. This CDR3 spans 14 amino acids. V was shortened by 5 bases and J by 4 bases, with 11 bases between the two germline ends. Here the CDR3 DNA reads TGTGCCAGCAGCCAGGTGGGACCCACCGGGGAGCTGTTTTTT. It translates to CASSQVGPTGELFF.

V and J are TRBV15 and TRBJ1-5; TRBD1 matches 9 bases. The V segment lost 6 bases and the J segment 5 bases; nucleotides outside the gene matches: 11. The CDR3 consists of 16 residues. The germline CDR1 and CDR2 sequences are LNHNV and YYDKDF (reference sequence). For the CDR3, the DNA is TGTGCCACCAGGGGCACCGTACAGGGGGCCCATCAGCCCCAGCATTTT. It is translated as CATRGTVQGAHQPQHF.

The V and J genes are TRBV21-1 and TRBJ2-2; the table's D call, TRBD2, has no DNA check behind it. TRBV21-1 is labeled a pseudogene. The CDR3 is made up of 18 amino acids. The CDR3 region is CASSPKRVGLASSGELFF. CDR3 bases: TGTGCCAGCAGCCCCAAGAGGGTCGGACTAGCGTCTTCCGGGGAGCTGTTTTTT.

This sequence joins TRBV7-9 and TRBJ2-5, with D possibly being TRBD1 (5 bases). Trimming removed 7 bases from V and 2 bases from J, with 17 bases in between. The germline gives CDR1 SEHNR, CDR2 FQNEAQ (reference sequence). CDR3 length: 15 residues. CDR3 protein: CASTILQGQQETQYF. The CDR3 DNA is TGTGCCAGCACCATCCTGCAGGGTCAGCAAGAGACCCAGTACTTC.

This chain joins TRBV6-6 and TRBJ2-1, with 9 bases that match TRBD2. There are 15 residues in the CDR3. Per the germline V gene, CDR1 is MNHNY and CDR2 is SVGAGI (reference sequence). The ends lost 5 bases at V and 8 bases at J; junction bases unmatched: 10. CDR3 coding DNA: TGTGCCAGCAGTCCGGGGACTAGCTTTTTGGATGAGCAGTTCTTC. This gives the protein CASSPGTSFLDEQFF.

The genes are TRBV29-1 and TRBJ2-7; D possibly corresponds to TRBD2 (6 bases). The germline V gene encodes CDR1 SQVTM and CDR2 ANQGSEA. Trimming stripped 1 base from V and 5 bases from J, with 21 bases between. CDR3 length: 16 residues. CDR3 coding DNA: TGCAGCGTTGAAGTAGGGAGGAGCCGGTTTTTTGACGAGCAGTACTTC. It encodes CSVEVGRSRFFDEQYF.

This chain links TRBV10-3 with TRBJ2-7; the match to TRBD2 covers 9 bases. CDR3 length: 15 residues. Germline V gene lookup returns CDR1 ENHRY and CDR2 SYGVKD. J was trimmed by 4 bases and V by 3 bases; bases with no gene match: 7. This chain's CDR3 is CAISDAETSGYEQYF. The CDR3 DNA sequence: TGTGCCATCAGTGATGCGGAAACTAGCGGGTACGAGCAGTACTTC.

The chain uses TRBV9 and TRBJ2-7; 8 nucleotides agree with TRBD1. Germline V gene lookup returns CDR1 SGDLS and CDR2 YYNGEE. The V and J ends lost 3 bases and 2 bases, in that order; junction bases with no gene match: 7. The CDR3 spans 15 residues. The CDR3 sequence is CASSASGGWTYEQYF. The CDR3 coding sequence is TGTGCCAGCAGCGCATCAGGGGGCTGGACCTACGAGCAGTACTTC.

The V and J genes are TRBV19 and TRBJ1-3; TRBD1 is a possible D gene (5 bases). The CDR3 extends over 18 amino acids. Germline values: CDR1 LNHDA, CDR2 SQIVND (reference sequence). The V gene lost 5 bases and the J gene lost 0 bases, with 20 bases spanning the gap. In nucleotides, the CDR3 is TGTGCCAGTAGTCCTCATCCGACCCCCGGGGGCTCTGGAAACACCATATATTTT. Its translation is CASSPHPTPGGSGNTIYF.

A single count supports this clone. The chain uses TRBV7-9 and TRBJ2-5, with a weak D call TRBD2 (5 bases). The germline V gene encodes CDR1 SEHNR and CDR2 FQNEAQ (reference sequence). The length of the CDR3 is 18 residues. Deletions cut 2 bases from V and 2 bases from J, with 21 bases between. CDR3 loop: CASSLYQIIGLTQETQYF. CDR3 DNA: TGTGCCAGCAGCTTATATCAAATTATCGGACTTACACAAGAGACCCAGTACTTC.